These 24 T cell receptor beta chains share one sample of origin, sequenced in a study of T cell responses to AZD1222 COVID-19 vaccine listed by TCRdb under 2021. The meaning of the sample's time point label: about 28 days (+/-7) after the second vaccine dose. Library method: the immunoSEQ multiplex PCR assay. The table comes from immuneACCESS by way of TCRdb, which keeps in-frame sequences with V and J called. Part of the clones is missing from these tables; in studies checked, under half for an unresolved V gene and the rest for unknown reasons. This sample is represented by 150,000 to 200,000 clones; 80% to 95% of them were singletons. 1.5% to 2% of the sample goes to the ten largest clones. The sequencing here drew on peripheral blood, taken 28 days after the second AZD1222 dose. Source of these receptors: an adult who received the AZD1222 COVID-19 vaccine.

V gene TRBV18 combines with J gene TRBJ1-5, with 7 bases identical to TRBD1. Per germline, CDR1 KGHSH and CDR2 LQKENI. The CDR3 sequence is 14 residues long. Germline trimming cut 2 bases from V and 4 bases from J; bases unmatched to any gene: 2. For the CDR3, the DNA is TGTGCCAGCTCACCAGGACAGGCGAATCAGCCCCAGCATTTT. Translated, it gives CASSPGQANQPQHF.

In nucleotides, the CDR3 is TGTGCCAGCAGCCCCCGGGACAGGGGCCCCTACAATGAGCAGTTCTTC. Protein sequence: CASSPRDRGPYNEQFF. The chain joins TRBV9 to TRBJ2-1; 10 bases align to TRBD1. Germline CDR1 and CDR2: SGDLS and YYNGEE. The CDR3 runs 16 residues. V was pared by 4 bases and J by 2 bases, with 6 bases of the junction left unmatched.

The rearrangement links TRBV5-1 to TRBJ1-6, with D perhaps matching TRBD1 (5 bases). Germline CDR1 is SGHRS and CDR2 is YFSETQ. The V end lost 0 bases, the J end lost 6 bases, and 13 bases lay between the germline ends. This CDR3 is 16 amino acids long. The CDR3 nucleotides read TGCGCCAGCAGCTTGGACGGGGCCGGGCTTAATTCACCCCTCCACTTT. Translating it yields CASSLDGAGLNSPLHF.

The chain links TRBV5-6 to TRBJ2-5; D not resolved. The V end lost 2 bases, the J end lost 1 base, and 6 bases lay between the germline ends. The germline CDR1 and CDR2 sequences are SGHDT and YYEEEE. The CDR3 has 13 residues. CDR3 in DNA: TGTGCCAGCAGCTTTATTCCCCAAGAGACCCAGTACTTC. It codes for CASSFIPQETQYF.

The chain recombines TRBV6-5 with TRBJ1-2; D might be TRBD1 (6 bases). The CDR3 contains 13 residues. Germline CDR1 and CDR2: MNHEY and SVGAGI. V shed 3 bases and J shed 6 bases, with 11 bases lying between them. The chain's CDR3 is CASSYRGVHGYTF. The CDR3 nucleotides are TGTGCCAGCAGTTATAGGGGGGTACATGGCTACACCTTC.

Notes on this clone: Distinct nucleotide sequences in the sample also encode this CDR3. J is TRBJ1-3 and V is TRBV5-5; D might be TRBD1 (6 bases). The CDR3 consists of 14 residues. V gave up 4 bases and J gave up 0 bases, with 8 bases separating them. Germline V gene sequence: CDR1 SGHKS, CDR2 YYEKEE (reference sequence). In DNA, the CDR3 is TGTGCCAGCAGCCTAGGGGGCTCTGGAAACACCATATATTTT. Protein sequence: CASSLGGSGNTIYF.

V is TRBV6-5 and J is TRBJ1-4; 8 positions match TRBD1. The CDR3 runs 14 residues. Germline lookup yields CDR1 MNHEY and CDR2 SVGAGI. The junction had 5 bases not matched to a gene; V was cut back by 6 bases and J by 5 bases. The CDR3 coding sequence is TGTGCCAGCAGGCGACAGGGGTCGAATGAAAAACTGTTTTTT. Its translation: CASRRQGSNEKLFF.

This clone has only one observation. V and J are TRBV18 and TRBJ2-7; TRBD2 agrees at 12 bases. V was clipped by 2 bases and J by 4 bases; unmatched bases: 3. Looked up from germline, CDR1 is KGHSH and CDR2 is LQKENI. This CDR3 is 15 amino acids long. The CDR3 DNA reads TGTGCCAGCTCACCAACGCTAGCGGGGGGGTACGAGCAGTACTTC. Translating gives CASSPTLAGGYEQYF.

The V and J genes are TRBV9 and TRBJ2-1, with 9 bases matching TRBD2. V trimming: 0 bases; J trimming: 9 bases; junction bases outside the gene matches: 7. The CDR3 extends over 15 amino acids. The germline V gene encodes CDR1 SGDLS and CDR2 YYNGEE. CDR3 protein: CASSVVAGVSVEQFF. CDR3 DNA sequence: TGTGCCAGCAGCGTAGTAGCGGGAGTATCTGTTGAGCAGTTCTTC. Full variable domain (remainder filled in from reference TRBV9 and TRBJ2-1): DSGVTQTPKHLITATGQRVTLRCSPRSGDLSVYWYQQSLDQGLQFLIQYYNGEERAKGNILERFSAQQFPDLHSELNLSSLELGDSALYFCASSVVAGVSVEQFFGPGTRLTVL.

The CDR3: CASSLDPPSARGYNEQFF. CDR3 DNA: TGCGCCAGCAGCTTGGATCCCCCTTCAGCTAGGGGTTACAATGAGCAGTTCTTC. The chain couples TRBV5-1 to TRBJ2-1; perhaps TRBD1 as D (5 bases). Trimming took off 0 bases at V and 4 bases at J, with 20 bases between the two ends. Germline-derived CDR1 and CDR2 are SGHRS and YFSETQ. This CDR3 is built from 18 residues.

This rearrangement joins TRBV11-2 to TRBJ1-2, with D perhaps TRBD1 (5 bases). The CDR3 is 16 residues long. Germline-derived CDR1 and CDR2 are SGHAT and FQNNGV. V was shortened by 2 bases and J by 0 bases, with 13 bases between the two germline ends. The CDR3 loop reads CASSLFGRGTNYGYTF. In nucleotides, the CDR3 is TGTGCCAGCAGCTTATTCGGACGGGGGACTAACTATGGCTACACCTTC. Using reference TRBV11-2 and TRBJ1-2 for the parts outside the CDR3, the full variable domain is EAGVAQSPRYKIIEKRQSVAFWCNPISGHATLYWYQQILGQGPKLLIQFQNNGVVDDSQLPKDRFSAERLKGVDSTLKIQPAKLEDSAVYLCASSLFGRGTNYGYTFGSGTRLTVV.

V usage is TRBV7-9 and J usage is TRBJ2-1, with 8 bases fitting TRBD2. Germline assignment: CDR1 SEHNR and CDR2 FQNEAQ (reference sequence). With 4 bases clipped from V and 8 bases from J, the junction kept 4 bases outside the gene matches. The CDR3 has 13 amino acids. CDR3 region: CASSSSGSHEQFF. CDR3 coding DNA: TGTGCCAGCAGCTCGAGCGGGAGTCATGAGCAGTTCTTC.

The V call is TRBV19, the J call TRBJ2-3; TRBD2 aligns across 8 bases. The CDR3 totals 14 residues. With 10 bases clipped from V and 4 bases from J, the junction kept 10 bases outside the gene matches. Per the germline V gene, CDR1 is LNHDA and CDR2 is SQIVND (reference sequence). The CDR3 DNA reads TGTGCCACTTCAAGAAGCGGGGGCGCAGATACGCAGTATTTT. This translates into CATSRSGGADTQYF. The full variable domain, rest sourced from reference TRBV19 and TRBJ2-3, is DGGITQSPKYLFRKEGQNVTLSCEQNLNHDAMYWYRQDPGQGLRLIYYSQIVNDFQKGDIAEGYSVSREKKESFPLTVTSAQKNPTAFYLCATSRSGGADTQYFGPGTRLTVL.

The chain recombines TRBV7-2 with TRBJ2-1, with D maybe TRBD2 (6 bases). The CDR3 consists of 16 residues. Trimming left V 1 base short and J 6 bases short, with 16 bases between. Germline V CDR1 and CDR2: SGHTA, FQGNSA. CDR3 in amino acids: CASSLDGAGRRNEQFF. The CDR3 DNA is TGTGCCAGCAGCTTAGATGGCGCGGGACGGCGCAATGAGCAGTTCTTC.

The V call is TRBV12-5, the J call TRBJ2-2; 11 nucleotides align to TRBD2. Germline CDR1 is LGHNT and CDR2 is FRNRAP. The length of the CDR3 is 18 residues. The J segment lost 4 bases and the V segment lost 1 base, leaving 8 bases of the junction unmatched. CDR3 residues: CASGLDGLAGGPTGELFF. Here the CDR3 DNA reads TGTGCTAGTGGTTTGGATGGCCTAGCGGGGGGCCCCACCGGGGAGCTGTTTTTT.

The J gene is TRBJ2-1, the V gene TRBV2, with a weak D call TRBD1 (5 bases). The CDR3 loop spans 13 amino acids. Between the trimmed V and J ends, which lost 8 bases and 7 bases, there was a span of 15 bases. The germline gives CDR1 SNHLY, CDR2 FYNNEI. The CDR3 sequence: CASGPEQGNEQFF. CDR3 DNA sequence: TGTGCCAGCGGGCCCGAGCAGGGAAATGAGCAGTTCTTC.

This rearrangement joins TRBV9 to TRBJ1-1; 8 nucleotides match TRBD1. Unmatched junction bases numbered 3, after V lost 1 base and J lost 7 bases. Germline V CDR1 and CDR2: SGDLS, YYNGEE. There are 13 residues in the CDR3. CDR3 amino acids: CASSVTGQGEAFF. CDR3 sequence (DNA): TGTGCCAGCAGCGTAACAGGACAGGGTGAAGCTTTCTTT. The full variable domain, in which reference TRBV9 and TRBJ1-1 provide the parts outside the CDR3, is DSGVTQTPKHLITATGQRVTLRCSPRSGDLSVYWYQQSLDQGLQFLIQYYNGEERAKGNILERFSAQQFPDLHSELNLSSLELGDSALYFCASSVTGQGEAFFGQGTRLTVV.

V gene TRBV3-1 (or the pseudogene TRBV3-2) combines with J gene TRBJ1-6; 7 bases line up with TRBD1. The J segment lost 6 bases and the V segment lost 1 base, leaving 6 bases of the junction unmatched. Germline lookup yields CDR1 LGHDT and CDR2 YNNKEL (reference sequence). The CDR3 totals 16 residues. CDR3 DNA: TGTGCCAGCAGCCAAGTATGGGGGACAGCTAATTCACCCCTCCACTTT. It translates to CASSQVWGTANSPLHF.

J is TRBJ1-5 and V is TRBV2; D remains unclear. The V end lost 4 bases, the J end lost 3 bases, and 7 bases lay between the germline ends. CDR1 is SNHLY and CDR2 is FYNNEI in the germline V gene. The CDR3 has 13 residues. CDR3 in DNA: TGTGCCAGCAGTGGGGAATTCAATCAGCCCCAGCATTTT. It codes for CASSGEFNQPQHF.

The chain is built from TRBV7-9 and TRBJ2-7; D ambiguous. This CDR3 comprises 15 residues. Per germline, CDR1 SEHNR and CDR2 FQNEAQ (reference sequence). Trimming removed 1 base at V and 0 bases at J, with 10 bases between. The CDR3 DNA reads as TGTGCCAGCAGCTTAGTCCGAAGCGACTCCTACGAGCAGTACTTC. This codes for CASSLVRSDSYEQYF.

J is TRBJ2-7 and V is TRBV30; possible D gene TRBD2, 5 bases. With 8 bases removed from V and 2 bases from J, the gap between germline ends came to 13 bases. Germline CDR1 and CDR2: GTSNPN and SVGIG (reference sequence). This CDR3 contains 12 residues. The CDR3 DNA sequence: TGTGCCACACAACCGAGGGCCTACGAGCAGTACTTC. Its protein is CATQPRAYEQYF. The full variable domain, in which reference TRBV30 and TRBJ2-7 provide the parts outside the CDR3, is SQTIHQWPATLVQPVGSPLSLECTVEGTSNPNLYWYRQAAGRGLQLLFYSVGIGQISSEVPQNLSASRPQDRQFILSSKKLLLSDSGFYLCATQPRAYEQYFGPGTRLTVT.

This clone was counted a few times. The chain couples TRBV7-2 to TRBJ2-6, with TRBD1 identical over 8 bases. The V gene end was trimmed by 4 bases and the J gene end by 0 bases; junction bases not matched to a gene: 8. The CDR3 length is 18 residues. From germline, CDR1 is SGHTA and CDR2 FQGNSA. Here the CDR3 reads CASSSGQGFSSGANVLTF. CDR3 nucleotide sequence: TGTGCCAGCAGCTCCGGACAGGGCTTCTCCTCTGGGGCCAACGTCCTGACTTTC.

The V call is TRBV5-1, the J call TRBJ1-1; the D is unclear. The V gene lost 0 bases and the J gene lost 8 bases, with 11 bases spanning the gap. The V gene's germline CDR1 is SGHRS and CDR2 YFSETQ. The CDR3 runs to 13 residues. The CDR3 is CASSLEPSVEAFF. The CDR3 DNA sequence: TGCGCCAGCAGCTTGGAACCCTCAGTAGAAGCTTTCTTT.

The gene calls are TRBV7-8 and TRBJ1-2; D gene ambiguous. The CDR3 runs to 13 residues. From germline, CDR1 is SGHVS and CDR2 FQNEAQ. Trimming took 3 bases from V and 7 from J, leaving 12 bases between them. The CDR3 loop is CASSLGGVGGYTF. The CDR3 DNA is TGTGCCAGCAGCTTGGGCGGGGTGGGTGGCTACACCTTC.